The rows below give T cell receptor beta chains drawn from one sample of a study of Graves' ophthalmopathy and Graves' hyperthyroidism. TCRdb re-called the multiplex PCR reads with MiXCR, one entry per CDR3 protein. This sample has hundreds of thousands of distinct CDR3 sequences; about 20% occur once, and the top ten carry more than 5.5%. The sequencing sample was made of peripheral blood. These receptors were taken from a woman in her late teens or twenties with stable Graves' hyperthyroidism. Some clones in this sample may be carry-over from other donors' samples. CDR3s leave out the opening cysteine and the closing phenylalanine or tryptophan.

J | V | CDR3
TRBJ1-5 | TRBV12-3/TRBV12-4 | ASSPRYGGNQPQH
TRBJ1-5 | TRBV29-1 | SVVQTGVGQPQH
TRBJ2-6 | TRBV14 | ASSHGAYSGANVLT
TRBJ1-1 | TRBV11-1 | ASSFATGRTEAF
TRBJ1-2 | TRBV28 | ASSQGQGSYGYT
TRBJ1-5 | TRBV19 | ASSRIGTASNQPQH
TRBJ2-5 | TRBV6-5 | ASSYGTGLETQY
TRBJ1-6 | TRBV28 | ASSPPGQNLSPLH
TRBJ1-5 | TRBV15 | ATSRDRGRVWPQH
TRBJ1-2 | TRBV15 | ATSRGGQGYGYT
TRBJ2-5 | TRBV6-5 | ASSYSARDRKGTQY
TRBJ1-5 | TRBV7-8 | ASSPGEQPQH
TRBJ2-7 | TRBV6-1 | ASSPDRVGTYEQY
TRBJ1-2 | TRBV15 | ATSRDNSYGYT
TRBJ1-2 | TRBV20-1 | SVRDRVNYGYT
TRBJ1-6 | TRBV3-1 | ASGDGTGNSPLH
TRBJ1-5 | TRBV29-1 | SPPPQGRFGYQPQH
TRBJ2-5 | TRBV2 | ASRRQGGMETQY
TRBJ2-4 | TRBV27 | ASKPGEGFVNIQY
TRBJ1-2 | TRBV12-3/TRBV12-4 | ASSYGQGVDYGYT
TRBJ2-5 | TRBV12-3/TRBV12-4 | ASSPNRRWGTQY
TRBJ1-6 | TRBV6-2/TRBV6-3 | ASKHSAGNSPLH
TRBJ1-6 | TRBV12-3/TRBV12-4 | ASSWGEASPLH
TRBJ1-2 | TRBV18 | ASSPSRGYYGYT
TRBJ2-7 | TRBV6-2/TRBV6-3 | ASRKSGTGGYEQY
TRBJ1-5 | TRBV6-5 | ASSYDGQPNSNQPQH
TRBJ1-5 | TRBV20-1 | SAPQGEGQPQH
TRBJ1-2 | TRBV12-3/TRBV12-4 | ASVRGLTGGRYGYT